The 27 T cell receptor beta chains listed next were all sequenced from one sample in a study of shared clonotypes between healthy human individuals. Sequencing used immunoSEQ multiplex PCR; TCRdb keeps in-frame clones, though not all of them. The sample includes about 980,000 clones, approximately 76% of them seen just once. Material for sequencing was memory CD4+ T cells sorted from blood. Subset denoted: CD45RA-negative fraction. The receptors derive from a man between 18 and 29 years old in good health.

The chain uses TRBV29-1 and TRBJ1-2; 9 bases are a match to TRBD1. The CDR3 runs 13 residues. The V segment lost 7 bases and the J segment 7 bases; nucleotides outside the gene matches: 10. Germline assignment: CDR1 SQVTM and CDR2 ANQGSEA. In DNA form, the CDR3 reads TGCAGCGCCAGGGCGGGACAGGGCTCTGGCTACACCTTC. Translated: CSARAGQGSGYTF.

The V and J genes are TRBV6-1 and TRBJ1-1; D is possibly TRBD1 (5 bases). The CDR3 totals 13 residues. Trimming took off 9 bases at V and 3 bases at J, with 14 bases between the two ends. The germline CDR1 and CDR2 sequences are MNHNS and SASEGT. The CDR3 spells CASRTRGDTEAFF. For the CDR3, the DNA is TGTGCCAGTCGGACGAGGGGTGACACTGAAGCTTTCTTT.

The genes are TRBV7-2 and TRBJ2-7; D is perhaps TRBD2 (6 bases). This CDR3 is 15 amino acids long. Germline V gene lookup returns CDR1 SGHTA and CDR2 FQGNSA. With 5 bases removed from V and 5 bases from J, the gap between germline ends came to 19 bases. For the CDR3, the DNA is TGTGCCAGCAGCCTACTTCCCGGGAGAGGGAACGAGCAGTACTTC. This codes for CASSLLPGRGNEQYF.

Regarding this clone: The same CDR3 arises from other DNA sequences in this sample as well. V and J are TRBV6-1 and TRBJ2-7; D possibly uses TRBD1 or TRBD2 (6 bases each). Trimming took off 2 bases at V and 4 bases at J, with 12 bases between the two ends. Germline CDR1 reads MNHNS; CDR2 reads SASEGT. This CDR3 spans 14 amino acids. The CDR3 is CASSERGDGYEQYF. The DNA of the CDR3 is TGTGCCAGCAGTGAAAGGGGGGACGGATACGAGCAGTACTTC.

This clone appeared once. Written as DNA, the CDR3 is TGTGCCAGCAGCCCCATGGGGAGCCCCTCCTACAATGAGCAGTTCTTC. It yields the protein CASSPMGSPSYNEQFF. The gene calls are TRBV9 and TRBJ2-1; TRBD2 might be the D (5 bases). The CDR3 contains 16 residues. Germline V gives CDR1 SGDLS, CDR2 YYNGEE. V was clipped by 4 bases and J by 0 bases, with 14 bases between them.

V is TRBV27 and J is TRBJ2-1; 11 bases fit TRBD2. CDR3 length: 16 amino acids. CDR1 MNHEY and CDR2 SMNVEV come from the germline V gene (reference sequence). Unmatched junction bases numbered 8, after V lost 6 bases and J lost 4 bases. The CDR3 DNA sequence: TGTGCCAGCAGACCCACTAGCGGGGGTTGGTACAATGAGCAGTTCTTC. Its translation is CASRPTSGGWYNEQFF.

This chain joins TRBV30 and TRBJ1-5; 7 nucleotides agree with TRBD1. Unmatched junction bases numbered 7, after V lost 0 bases and J lost 5 bases. This CDR3 is 15 amino acids long. CDR1 GTSNPN and CDR2 SVGIG come from the germline V gene (reference sequence). Here the CDR3 reads CAWSVGRGLYQPQHF. CDR3 sequence (DNA): TGTGCCTGGAGTGTTGGTAGGGGGCTTTATCAGCCCCAGCATTTT.

This chain joins TRBV2 and TRBJ2-2, with a weak D call TRBD2 (5 bases). Per germline, CDR1 SNHLY and CDR2 FYNNEI. Trimming shortened V by 6 bases and J by 5 bases, and 13 bases separated the two germline ends. The CDR3 totals 14 residues. As DNA, the CDR3 is TGTGCCAGCAGCGGCGCTAGCTGGACCGGGGAGCTGTTTTTT. It specifies CASSGASWTGELFF.

V and J are TRBV5-4 and TRBJ2-7; TRBD1 might be the D (6 bases). V was pared by 3 bases and J by 5 bases, with 12 bases between. CDR1 is SGHNT and CDR2 is YYREEE in the germline V gene (reference sequence). The CDR3 consists of 13 residues. The CDR3 reads CASSSVDSHEQYF. The CDR3 DNA reads TGTGCCAGCAGCTCGGTGGACAGTCACGAGCAGTACTTC.

The rearrangement joins TRBV5-4 to TRBJ2-6, with D unclear. Germline-derived CDR1 and CDR2 are SGHNT and YYREEE (reference sequence). The CDR3 totals 17 residues. V was cut by 0 bases and J by 2 bases, with 12 bases left in between. CDR3 sequence (DNA): TGTGCCAGCAGCTTGGGGGCAAGAGGAACTGGGGCCAACGTCCTGACTTTC. Translating gives CASSLGARGTGANVLTF.

This rearrangement joins TRBV6-1 to TRBJ2-1; unclear D gene. Germline-derived CDR1 and CDR2 are MNHNS and SASEGT. The ends were cut back, 4 bases at V and 4 bases at J, with 8 bases in the middle. This CDR3 is 13 amino acids long. CDR3 sequence (DNA): TGTGCCAGCAGTGGTGCCCGTTACAATGAGCAGTTCTTC. This translates into CASSGARYNEQFF.

The V call is TRBV5-1, the J call TRBJ2-1; 15 bases are shared with TRBD2. The germline CDR1 and CDR2 sequences are SGHRS and YFSETQ. J lost 0 bases, V lost 1 base, and 5 bases had no gene match. This CDR3 comprises 19 residues. As DNA, the CDR3 is TGCGCCAGCAGCTTGTTTGCGGGACTAGCGGGGGGCTCCTACAATGAGCAGTTCTTC. This translates into CASSLFAGLAGGSYNEQFF.

This clone occurred a few times. Other DNA sequences of this sample code for an identical CDR3. The J gene is TRBJ1-5, the V gene TRBV30; D gene uncertain. Trimming pared 2 bases from V and 3 bases from J, leaving 8 bases between. The V gene's germline CDR1 is GTSNPN and CDR2 SVGIG (reference sequence). The CDR3 is 13 residues long. The CDR3, as DNA: TGTGCCTGGAGTCCAGGCCCCAATCAGCCCCAGCATTTT. It specifies CAWSPGPNQPQHF. The entire variable domain, with the rest obtained from reference TRBV30 and TRBJ1-5, is as follows: SQTIHQWPATLVQPVGSPLSLECTVEGTSNPNLYWYRQAAGRGLQLLFYSVGIGQISSEVPQNLSASRPQDRQFILSSKKLLLSDSGFYLCAWSPGPNQPQHFGDGTRLSIL.

A word on this clone: Other DNA variants within this sample encode the same CDR3. The chain carries TRBV28 and TRBJ1-5; no definite D call. The V end was cut by 6 bases, the J end by 0 bases, with 12 bases between. The germline gives CDR1 MDHEN, CDR2 SYDVKM. The CDR3 has 15 residues. CDR3 region: CASRSTGYSNQPQHF. CDR3 coding DNA: TGTGCCAGCAGATCCACGGGCTATAGCAATCAGCCCCAGCATTTT.

CDR3 bases: TGTGCCAGCTCCGTCAGTGGTCTCGAGCAGTACTTC. Protein product: CASSVSGLEQYF. The genes are TRBV2 and TRBJ2-7; D is uncertain. In germline, CDR1 is SNHLY, CDR2 FYNNEI. V lost 8 bases to trimming and J lost 6 bases, with 14 bases between them. This CDR3 has 12 residues.

V and J are TRBV4-2 and TRBJ1-4; D not resolved. V lost 1 base and J 4 bases, leaving 7 bases between the germline ends. The CDR3 runs to 14 residues. From germline, CDR1 is LGHNA and CDR2 YNFKEQ. CDR3 protein: CASSQGQDNEKLFF. Here the CDR3 DNA reads TGTGCCAGCAGCCAAGGACAAGATAATGAAAAACTGTTTTTT.

This clone was detected only a few times. This chain connects TRBV19 to TRBJ2-3, with TRBD1 matching over 10 bases. The V gene end was trimmed by 6 bases and the J gene end by 2 bases; junction bases not matched to a gene: 2. Germline V lookup: CDR1 LNHDA, CDR2 SQIVND (reference sequence). The CDR3 is made up of 14 amino acids. CDR3 sequence reads: CASRDRGYTDTQYF. CDR3 in DNA: TGTGCCAGTAGGGACAGGGGGTACACAGATACGCAGTATTTT.

The chain has TRBV7-9 and TRBJ2-3; unclear D gene. CDR1 and CDR2 (germline): SEHNR, FQNEAQ (reference sequence). CDR3 length equals 14 residues. The V end lost 1 base, the J end lost 2 bases, and 7 bases lay between the germline ends. The CDR3 sequence is CASSLGFDTDTQYF. In DNA form, the CDR3 reads TGTGCCAGCAGCTTAGGTTTCGACACAGATACGCAGTATTTT.

This chain connects TRBV6-1 to TRBJ1-1, with D possibly being TRBD1 (5 bases). The CDR3 is made up of 13 amino acids. The germline CDR1 and CDR2 sequences are MNHNS and SASEGT. V was cut by 3 bases and J by 2 bases, with 7 bases left in between. The CDR3 DNA reads TGTGCCAGCAGTGATGGGGCCAACACTGAAGCTTTCTTT. As protein: CASSDGANTEAFF.

J is TRBJ2-1 and V is TRBV2; 14 bases match TRBD2. The CDR3 spans 15 residues. CDR1 is SNHLY, CDR2 FYNNEI, per germline. Trimming cost V 6 bases and J 8 bases; bases outside gene matches: 6. The CDR3 DNA is TGTGCCAGCAGCCCTGCGGGACTAGCGGGGGATGAGCAGTTCTTC. Translation: CASSPAGLAGDEQFF.

V gene TRBV11-1 combines with J gene TRBJ2-7; 9 bases are shared with TRBD1. The J segment lost 2 bases and the V segment lost 5 bases, leaving 7 bases of the junction unmatched. Germline V gene sequence: CDR1 SGHAT, CDR2 FQDESV (reference sequence). CDR3 length: 15 amino acids. Here the CDR3 DNA reads TGTGCCAGCAGCGACGGACAGGGGCCCACCTACGAGCAGTACTTC. Encoded protein: CASSDGQGPTYEQYF.

This clone came up a few times. The same CDR3 also results from other DNA sequences found in this sample. CDR3 protein: CASSFQGANTEAFF. In DNA form, the CDR3 reads TGCGCCAGCAGCTTCCAGGGGGCGAACACTGAAGCTTTCTTT. The chain carries TRBV5-1 and TRBJ1-1, with TRBD1 identical over 8 bases. Germline-derived CDR1 and CDR2 are SGHRS and YFSETQ. This CDR3 spans 14 amino acids. Losses at the gene ends were 2 bases for V and 1 base for J; bases not matched to a gene: 1.

This clone occurred a few times. The DNA for the CDR3 is TGTGCCAGTAGTATAGATCTCGATGAAAAACTGTTTTTT. This gives the protein CASSIDLDEKLFF. This chain uses TRBV19 with TRBJ1-4; the D is unclear. Germline V gene data show CDR1 as LNHDA and CDR2 as SQIVND (reference sequence). The CDR3 loop spans 13 amino acids. Trimming stripped 0 bases from V and 6 bases from J, with 5 bases between.

V and J are TRBV9 and TRBJ2-5; D is undetermined. Looked up from germline, CDR1 is SGDLS and CDR2 is YYNGEE. The CDR3 spans 14 residues. The V gene lost 0 bases and the J gene lost 2 bases, with 8 bases spanning the gap. CDR3 DNA sequence: TGTGCCAGCAGCGTAGGTCCCTCGCAAGAGACCCAGTACTTC. This codes for CASSVGPSQETQYF.

This clone was counted once. The chain is built from TRBV6-5 and TRBJ2-7; D remains unclear. In germline, CDR1 is MNHEY, CDR2 SVGAGI. Trimming stripped 2 bases from V and 5 bases from J, with 13 bases between. The CDR3 consists of 14 residues. The chain's CDR3 is CASSYRQAPDEQYF. The CDR3, as DNA: TGTGCCAGCAGTTACCGTCAGGCCCCGGACGAGCAGTACTTC.

The J gene is TRBJ1-2, the V gene TRBV10-3, with D possibly matching TRBD1 (6 bases). There are 16 residues in the CDR3. Trimming took off 0 bases at V and 1 base at J, with 12 bases between the two ends. Germline V CDR1 and CDR2: ENHRY, SYGVKD. The CDR3 DNA sequence: TGTGCCATCAGTGAGTCCGGCAGGGGACTTAACTATGGCTACACCTTC. Translated: CAISESGRGLNYGYTF.

The CDR3: CASSQGIQGQRSQKLFF. Here the CDR3 DNA reads TGCGCCAGCAGCCAAGGGATTCAGGGACAGCGGTCTCAAAAACTGTTTTTT. V and J are TRBV4-3 and TRBJ1-4, with TRBD1 identical over 7 bases. The CDR3 consists of 17 residues. Looked up from germline, CDR1 is LGHNA and CDR2 is YSLEER. The trim removed 1 base at V and 9 bases at J, leaving 14 bases unmatched.